The 22 T cell receptor beta chains below all came from one sample that was sequenced in a study of long-term antiretroviral therapy in people with HIV. The immunoSEQ assay was v3.0, run at survey level. TCRdb keeps only in-frame clones here, not all; method: immunoSEQ multiplex PCR. Among roughly 28,000 clones listed, around nine tenths were seen once. The sequences come from unsorted PBMCs, collected 1.8 years after starting antiretroviral therapy. The receptors come from a woman aged 18-35 years with HIV.

This clone came up a few times. The chain uses TRBV7-6 and TRBJ2-7, with 9 bases lining up with TRBD1. This CDR3 contains 15 residues. Germline CDR1 reads SGHVS; CDR2 reads FNYEAQ. Losses at the gene ends were 4 bases for V and 5 bases for J; bases not matched to a gene: 9. The CDR3 protein is CASSSTGTGHNEQYF. The CDR3 DNA sequence: TGTGCCAGCAGCTCTACCGGGACAGGGCACAACGAGCAGTACTTC.

The V call is TRBV25-1, the J call TRBJ2-7; 9 bases agree with TRBD1. The CDR3 loop spans 17 amino acids. Per germline, CDR1 MGHDK and CDR2 SYGVNS. J lost 7 bases, V lost 6 bases, and 19 bases had no gene match. The CDR3 coding sequence is TGTGCCAGCAGCCTAATTCAGCTGGACAGGGGCCTCGTGGAGCAGTACTTC. Its translation: CASSLIQLDRGLVEQYF.

This chain links TRBV18 with TRBJ2-7; TRBD1 aligns across 11 bases. Germline values: CDR1 KGHSH, CDR2 LQKENI. This CDR3 has 18 amino acids. V was pared by 5 bases and J by 6 bases, with 18 bases of the junction left unmatched. The CDR3 DNA is TGTGCCAGCTCAGGCGGACAGGGGGCTCTAACGGCTTTCCTCGAGCAGTACTTC. Protein sequence: CASSGGQGALTAFLEQYF.

As concerns this clone: An end of the junction does not agree with germline; a read error may underlie this. This chain joins TRBV11-2 and TRBJ1-2; D is unclear. The CDR3 has 15 amino acids. Germline values: CDR1 SGHAT, CDR2 FQNNGV. DNA of the CDR3: TGTGCCGGCAGCTTAAATCGCAGCCCGCCCAGTGGCTACACCTTC. Amino acids: CAGSLNRSPPSGYTF.

This rearrangement joins TRBV7-2 to TRBJ2-1, with TRBD2 matching over 9 bases. With 2 bases clipped from V and 6 bases from J, the junction kept 5 bases outside the gene matches. CDR3 size: 15 residues. Per the germline V gene, CDR1 is SGHTA and CDR2 is FQGNSA. The CDR3 DNA reads as TGTGCCAGCAGCTTAATGGGCGGGAGGGTCAATGAGCAGTTCTTC. Protein sequence: CASSLMGGRVNEQFF.

V gene TRBV6-1 combines with J gene TRBJ2-5, with a possible D match to TRBD2 (5 bases). Germline loops: CDR1 MNHNS, CDR2 SASEGT. Between the trimmed V and J ends, which lost 1 base and 5 bases, there was a span of 17 bases. This CDR3 region has 16 residues. The CDR3 loop reads CASSEGSGGGVETQYF. CDR3 DNA sequence: TGTGCCAGCAGTGAAGGAAGCGGCGGCGGCGTGGAGACCCAGTACTTC.

The CDR3 DNA reads TGTGCCAGCAGTTTCCGGGGGGGTGAAGCTTTCTTT. Its protein is CASSFRGGEAFF. The rearrangement uses TRBV27 and TRBJ1-1, with a weak D call TRBD1 (5 bases). Germline CDR1 MNHEY, CDR2 SMNVEV (reference sequence). V lost 3 bases to trimming and J lost 7 bases, with 9 bases between them. The CDR3 runs to 12 residues.

V and J are TRBV2 and TRBJ1-5; no firm D call. CDR1 is SNHLY, CDR2 FYNNEI, per germline. V dropped 0 bases and J dropped 2 bases, with 8 bases sitting between them. CDR3 length: 15 amino acids. This CDR3 is CASSEAGPGNQPQHF. CDR3 sequence (DNA): TGTGCCAGCAGTGAAGCAGGGCCCGGCAATCAGCCCCAGCATTTT.

The J gene is TRBJ2-7, the V gene TRBV7-9, with 7 bases fitting TRBD1. The CDR3 consists of 14 residues. Germline lookup yields CDR1 SEHNR and CDR2 FQNEAQ (reference sequence). With V trimmed by 3 bases and J by 3 bases, 5 bases remained unmatched. CDR3 sequence reads: CASSFQGVLYEQYF. CDR3 nucleotide sequence: TGTGCCAGCAGCTTTCAGGGGGTCCTCTACGAGCAGTACTTC.

The chain links TRBV27 to TRBJ2-1, with TRBD1 identical over 7 bases. After removal of 10 bases from V and 5 bases from J, the junction contained 11 bases not matched to a gene. Germline CDR1 and CDR2: MNHEY and SMNVEV (reference sequence). This CDR3 region has 14 residues. CDR3 nucleotide sequence: TGTGCCACCAAGACGGGACAGTTCAACAATGAGCAGTTCTTC. Translating it yields CATKTGQFNNEQFF.

V usage is TRBV11-3 and J usage is TRBJ2-2; D might be TRBD2 (5 bases). V was cut by 5 bases and J by 4 bases, with 11 bases left in between. The CDR3 is made up of 14 amino acids. Germline loops: CDR1 SGHNT, CDR2 YENEEA. CDR3 bases: TGTGCCAGCAGCGCATACGGGGTCACCGGGGAGCTGTTTTTT. This codes for CASSAYGVTGELFF.

This chain uses TRBV7-2 with TRBJ1-1, with 9 bases aligning to TRBD1. Germline trimming cut 3 bases from V and 3 bases from J; bases unmatched to any gene: 5. The CDR3 loop spans 15 amino acids. From germline, CDR1 is SGHTA and CDR2 FQGNSA. The CDR3 bases are TGTGCCAGCAGCTTCCGGGACAGGGTTGACACTGAAGCTTTCTTT. Its protein product is CASSFRDRVDTEAFF.

V is TRBV5-4 and J is TRBJ1-1; TRBD1 matches at 10 bases. V was clipped by 4 bases and J by 4 bases; unmatched bases: 4. From germline, CDR1 is SGHNT and CDR2 YYREEE (reference sequence). CDR3 length: 14 residues. CDR3 sequence reads: CASSPGTGATEAFF. The CDR3 coding sequence is TGTGCCAGCAGCCCTGGGACAGGGGCCACTGAAGCTTTCTTT.

The CDR3 DNA reads TGTGCCAGCAGTCAAACGGACAGTTTCTCCTACGAGCAGTACTTC. Translation gives CASSQTDSFSYEQYF. This chain uses TRBV7-9 with TRBJ2-7; tentatively, D is TRBD1 (6 bases). Germline V gene data show CDR1 as SEHNR and CDR2 as FQNEAQ (reference sequence). With 6 bases removed from V and 0 bases from J, the gap between germline ends came to 15 bases. The CDR3 loop spans 15 amino acids.

The genes are TRBV11-2 and TRBJ1-3, with D tentatively TRBD1 (6 bases). This CDR3 contains 15 residues. Per the germline V gene, CDR1 is SGHAT and CDR2 is FQNNGV. V gave up 5 bases and J gave up 1 base, with 12 bases separating them. The CDR3 sequence is CASSPITGSGNTIYF. The CDR3 coding sequence is TGTGCCAGCAGCCCGATTACAGGGTCTGGAAACACCATATATTTT.

The rearrangement links TRBV5-1 to TRBJ1-2; D not certain. Deletions cut 4 bases from V and 4 bases from J, with 17 bases between. The CDR3 totals 15 residues. CDR1 SGHRS and CDR2 YFSETQ come from the germline V gene. Here the CDR3 reads CASSLSPLTGYGYTF. Written as DNA, the CDR3 is TGCGCCAGCAGCCTTTCGCCCTTAACTGGCTATGGCTACACCTTC.

The genes are TRBV27 and TRBJ2-3; either TRBD1 or TRBD2 may fit D (6 bases each). Trimming removed 5 bases at V and 3 bases at J, with 12 bases between. Germline loops: CDR1 MNHEY, CDR2 SMNVEV (reference sequence). This CDR3 comprises 14 residues. The CDR3 is CASSIRGRTDTQYF. In DNA, the CDR3 is TGTGCCAGCAGTATTAGGGGGAGGACAGATACGCAGTATTTT.

The CDR3 sequence: CASGWGQGPYEQYF. The DNA of the CDR3 is TGTGCCAGCGGATGGGGACAGGGACCCTACGAGCAGTACTTC. The chain uses TRBV6-5 and TRBJ2-7, with 9 nucleotides matching TRBD1. The ends lost 8 bases at V and 2 bases at J; junction bases unmatched: 7. There are 14 residues in the CDR3. CDR1 MNHEY and CDR2 SVGAGI come from the germline V gene.

V and J are TRBV11-2 and TRBJ2-3; D is ambiguous. CDR3 length equals 13 residues. The germline V gene encodes CDR1 SGHAT and CDR2 FQNNGV. The V end was cut by 5 bases, the J end by 2 bases, with 8 bases between. The CDR3 sequence is CASSPLVTDTQYF. CDR3 DNA sequence: TGTGCCAGCAGCCCGCTAGTCACAGATACGCAGTATTTT.

The rearrangement joins TRBV7-2 to TRBJ2-7; 16 positions agree with TRBD2. Trimming at V came to 5 bases and at J to 9 bases, leaving 10 bases not matched to a gene. The CDR3 has 16 amino acids. Germline lookup yields CDR1 SGHTA and CDR2 FQGNSA. The CDR3 nucleotides are TGTGCCAGCAGCACCGACCCGGGACTAGCGGGAGGGGGGCAGTACTTC. Its protein product is CASSTDPGLAGGGQYF.

The rearrangement joins TRBV4-1 to TRBJ2-3; unclear D gene. Germline CDR1 is MGHRA and CDR2 is YSYEKL. This CDR3 contains 14 residues. V was trimmed by 1 base and J by 4 bases, leaving 9 bases between them. This CDR3 is CASSQGLTADTQYF. DNA for the CDR3: TGCGCCAGCAGCCAAGGGTTAACGGCAGATACGCAGTATTTT.

The CDR3 bases are TGTGCCAGCAGTTTGACCCGTCAAAGAGACAGCAATGGCTACACCTTC. It translates to CASSLTRQRDSNGYTF. This chain joins TRBV28 and TRBJ1-2; D is possibly TRBD1 (5 bases). V was pared by 3 bases and J by 6 bases, with 20 bases between. The CDR3 runs 16 residues. Germline V gene lookup returns CDR1 MDHEN and CDR2 SYDVKM.